This T cell receptor (beta chain) was sequenced for a study of T cell changes during pregnancy in multiple sclerosis (dated 2019 in TCRdb). In the study overall: The study examined how the T cell repertoire changed over the course of pregnancy in women with multiple sclerosis.

The library relied on the immunoSEQ multiplex PCR assay. TCRdb retrieved this table from immuneACCESS and kept in-frame rearrangements only. Not all clones are present; in checked studies, unresolved V genes account for under half, and no reason is known for the remainder. For this sample there are 60,000 to 70,000 clones; 91% appear just once. The ten biggest clones cover 1% to 1.5% of the sample. For this clone: Its antigen has not been determined. Base qualities are missing; no much larger clone stands one base away.

From its cysteine to its phenylalanine, the CDR3 spans 15 amino acids. Only the CDR3 region is kept as DNA, spanning 45 bases read in frame from base 1. The source is a female donor in good health, enrolled as a control in a pregnancy study. The chain links TRBV21-1 with TRBJ1-3. TRBV21-1 is classified as a pseudogene. Source: peripheral blood, taken after pregnancy. The CDR3 reads CASIRRRGSGNTIYF. The nucleotides are TGTGCCAGCATCCGAAGACGGGGCTCTGGAAACACCATATATTTT.